Following are 31 T cell receptor beta chains from one sample sequenced in a study of shared clonotypes between healthy human individuals. Sequencing used immunoSEQ multiplex PCR; TCRdb keeps in-frame clones, though not all of them. The data hold approximately 2.4 million clones, with nearly 97% observed a single time. Sequencing was carried out using naive CD4+ T cells sorted from blood. As for subset: CD45RA+ positively selected. The receptors come from a man between 18 and 35 years old in good health.

The chain joins TRBV5-8 to TRBJ1-5; no firm D call. The CDR3 sequence is 15 residues long. The germline CDR1 and CDR2 sequences are SGHTS and YDEGEE. V lost 2 bases, J lost 3 bases, and 12 bases lay in between. DNA for the CDR3: TGTGCCAGCAGCTTATTCAGGAAAGACAATCAGCCCCAGCATTTT. Its translation is CASSLFRKDNQPQHF.

V usage is TRBV11-2 and J usage is TRBJ2-1; 12 bases are shared with TRBD2. CDR3 size: 16 residues. After removal of 3 bases from V and 1 base from J, the junction contained 1 base not matched to a gene. Germline V lookup: CDR1 SGHAT, CDR2 FQNNGV. Here the CDR3 DNA reads TGTGCCAGCAGCTTCGGACTAGCGGGGTCCTACAATGAGCAGTTCTTC. This translates into CASSFGLAGSYNEQFF.

Comments on this clone: Other DNA sequences in the same sample also yield this CDR3. The V call is TRBV6-1, the J call TRBJ2-6; possibly TRBD2 for D (6 bases). V was cut by 3 bases and J by 4 bases, with 10 bases left in between. CDR3 size: 15 residues. The germline V gene has CDR1 MNHNS and CDR2 SASEGT. The CDR3 spells CASSEGGAGANVLTF. CDR3 DNA sequence: TGTGCCAGCAGTGAGGGCGGGGCCGGGGCCAACGTCCTGACTTTC.

In regard to this clone: Other DNA sequences within the sample encode an identical CDR3. The chain uses TRBV5-1 and TRBJ2-1, with D possibly being TRBD1 (6 bases). Germline V gene sequence: CDR1 SGHRS, CDR2 YFSETQ. Trimming removed 0 bases at V and 4 bases at J, with 11 bases between. The CDR3 spans 15 residues. The DNA of the CDR3 is TGCGCCAGCAGCTTGGTGGGGGCTCCTTACAATGAGCAGTTCTTC. Protein product: CASSLVGAPYNEQFF. The full variable domain, in which reference TRBV5-1 and TRBJ2-1 provide the parts outside the CDR3, is KAGVTQTPRYLIKTRGQQVTLSCSPISGHRSVSWYQQTPGQGLQFLFEYFSETQRNKGNFPGRFSGRQFSNSRSEMNVSTLELGDSALYLCASSLVGAPYNEQFFGPGTRLTVL.

With respect to this clone: Other DNA sequences in the sample encode the same CDR3. The chain uses TRBV5-1 and TRBJ2-7; D gene ambiguous. CDR3 size: 14 residues. The V gene lost 0 bases and the J gene lost 3 bases, with 10 bases spanning the gap. From germline, CDR1 is SGHRS and CDR2 YFSETQ. The CDR3 sequence is CASSLAGVGYEQYF. The CDR3 nucleotides are TGCGCCAGCAGCTTGGCTGGGGTAGGCTACGAGCAGTACTTC. The variable domain in full, with the rest retrieved from reference TRBV5-1 and TRBJ2-7, is KAGVTQTPRYLIKTRGQQVTLSCSPISGHRSVSWYQQTPGQGLQFLFEYFSETQRNKGNFPGRFSGRQFSNSRSEMNVSTLELGDSALYLCASSLAGVGYEQYFGPGTRLTVT.

Remarks on this clone: This sample includes further DNA sequences coding for the same CDR3. The gene calls are TRBV7-2 and TRBJ1-1, with D uncertain. Germline V lookup: CDR1 SGHTA, CDR2 FQGNSA. V was cut by 0 bases and J by 4 bases, with 0 bases left in between. The CDR3 length is 11 residues. CDR3 in amino acids: CASSLATEAFF. As DNA, the CDR3 is TGTGCCAGCAGCTTAGCCACTGAAGCTTTCTTT.

The genes are TRBV30 and TRBJ2-1; TRBD2 agrees at 12 bases. The germline gives CDR1 GTSNPN, CDR2 SVGIG (reference sequence). Germline trimming cut 6 bases from V and 5 bases from J; bases unmatched to any gene: 5. CDR3 length equals 14 residues. CDR3 sequence (DNA): TGTGCCTGCGGACTAGCGGGACCCCACAATGAGCAGTTCTTC. It is translated as CACGLAGPHNEQFF.

The rearrangement joins TRBV2 to TRBJ1-1, with D uncertain. Per germline, CDR1 SNHLY and CDR2 FYNNEI. Trimming removed 9 bases at V and 9 bases at J, with 11 bases between. The CDR3 consists of 10 residues. The CDR3 sequence: CARLTRKAFF. The CDR3 nucleotides are TGTGCCAGACTGACACGGAAAGCTTTCTTT.

The rearrangement links TRBV7-8 to TRBJ2-7; possibly TRBD1 for D (6 bases). V lost 1 base and J lost 0, with 13 bases in between. Germline lookup yields CDR1 SGHVS and CDR2 FQNEAQ. The CDR3 runs 16 residues. The CDR3 reads CASSLGGPLSSYEQYF. In DNA, the CDR3 is TGTGCCAGCAGCTTAGGGGGGCCCCTGAGCTCCTACGAGCAGTACTTC.

The chain joins TRBV9 to TRBJ2-1, with D tentatively TRBD1 (5 bases). The CDR3 has 13 amino acids. CDR1 SGDLS and CDR2 YYNGEE come from the germline V gene. V lost 2 bases to trimming and J lost 6 bases, with 9 bases between them. This CDR3 is CASSVGHPNEQFF. The CDR3 DNA is TGTGCCAGCAGCGTCGGACACCCCAATGAGCAGTTCTTC.

V is TRBV7-9 and J is TRBJ1-4; TRBD1 matches 8 bases. The CDR3 has 18 amino acids. Germline V gene lookup returns CDR1 SEHNR and CDR2 FQNEAQ (reference sequence). Trimming cost V 2 bases and J 1 base; bases outside gene matches: 9. Here the CDR3 reads CASSLPQGAIGTNEKLFF. The CDR3 coding sequence is TGTGCCAGCAGCTTACCGCAGGGGGCCATTGGAACTAATGAAAAACTGTTTTTT.

This sequence joins TRBV6-5 and TRBJ1-1; no reliable D call. Trimming left V 5 bases short and J 6 bases short, with 10 bases between. CDR1 MNHEY and CDR2 SVGAGI come from the germline V gene. This CDR3 has 12 amino acids. This CDR3 is CASSASPAEAFF. The CDR3 region has the DNA TGTGCCAGCAGTGCGTCCCCGGCTGAAGCTTTCTTT.

The chain couples TRBV30 to TRBJ2-7; D uncertain. The V end lost 3 bases, the J end lost 5 bases, and 14 bases lay between the germline ends. The germline V gene has CDR1 GTSNPN and CDR2 SVGIG (reference sequence). This CDR3 comprises 13 residues. The CDR3 region is CAWSEAGIHEQYF. The CDR3 bases are TGTGCCTGGAGCGAAGCCGGAATCCACGAGCAGTACTTC.

The chain is built from TRBV30 and TRBJ2-1; D gene uncertain. The germline gives CDR1 GTSNPN, CDR2 SVGIG (reference sequence). V lost 0 bases to trimming and J lost 10 bases, with 13 bases between them. This CDR3 is 13 amino acids long. The CDR3 nucleotides read TGTGCCTGGAGTGTACTCTCAGCCCAGGAGCAGTTCTTC. Its protein is CAWSVLSAQEQFF.

The rearrangement uses TRBV6-1 and TRBJ2-3; TRBD2 aligns across 7 bases. CDR1 MNHNS and CDR2 SASEGT come from the germline V gene. The CDR3 contains 14 residues. The trim removed 3 bases at V and 4 bases at J, leaving 4 bases unmatched. The CDR3 region is CASSEAGASDTQYF. Written as DNA, the CDR3 is TGTGCCAGCAGTGAGGCGGGAGCGTCAGATACGCAGTATTTT.

The chain carries TRBV11-2 and TRBJ2-2, with 14 bases fitting TRBD2. The CDR3 length is 19 residues. Germline V gene sequence: CDR1 SGHAT, CDR2 FQNNGV. V lost 6 bases, J lost 4 bases, and 13 bases stayed unmatched. The CDR3 sequence: CASRVPGLAGERVTGELFF. In DNA form, the CDR3 reads TGTGCCAGCAGGGTACCGGGACTAGCGGGAGAACGGGTCACCGGGGAGCTGTTTTTT.

The CDR3 nucleotides read TGTGCCAGCAGCCCAGGGGCCGCGGGGGTGAATACGCAGTATTTT. Its protein is CASSPGAAGVNTQYF. The gene calls are TRBV7-9 and TRBJ2-3; D might be TRBD2 (7 bases). Trimming cost V 5 bases and J 7 bases, with 19 bases left between them. The CDR3 runs to 15 residues. CDR1 SEHNR and CDR2 FQNEAQ come from the germline V gene (reference sequence).

This clone was counted a few times. The genes are TRBV19 and TRBJ1-6; tentatively, D is TRBD1 (5 bases). This CDR3 is 16 amino acids long. Germline CDR1 is LNHDA and CDR2 is SQIVND (reference sequence). V gave up 7 bases and J gave up 2 bases, with 15 bases separating them. CDR3 sequence: CASTAAGGAYNSPLHF. For the CDR3, the DNA is TGTGCCAGTACCGCCGCTGGGGGAGCCTATAATTCACCCCTCCACTTT.

This clone was seen a single time. The chain is built from TRBV5-1 and TRBJ1-4, with TRBD1 matching 8 bases. This CDR3 has 14 amino acids. The junction had 3 bases not matched to a gene; V was cut back by 4 bases and J by 4 bases. CDR1 SGHRS and CDR2 YFSETQ come from the germline V gene. The CDR3 sequence is CASSPDRGNEKLFF. In DNA, the CDR3 is TGCGCCAGCAGCCCAGACAGGGGTAATGAAAAACTGTTTTTT.

Points on this clone: The identical CDR3 is also encoded by other nucleotide sequences in the sample. V is TRBV18 and J is TRBJ1-1; the match to TRBD1 covers 10 bases. This CDR3 has 14 residues. V was pared by 1 base and J by 6 bases, with 2 bases of the junction left unmatched. The V gene's germline CDR1 is KGHSH and CDR2 LQKENI. The CDR3 sequence: CASSPRQGAAEAFF. The CDR3 DNA is TGTGCCAGCTCACCACGACAGGGGGCCGCTGAAGCTTTCTTT. Using reference TRBV18 and TRBJ1-1 for the parts outside the CDR3, the full variable domain is NAGVMQNPRHLVRRRGQEARLRCSPMKGHSHVYWYRQLPEEGLKFMVYLQKENIIDESGMPKERFSAEFPKEGPSILRIQQVVRGDSAAYFCASSPRQGAAEAFFGQGTRLTVV.

This chain connects TRBV30 to TRBJ2-4; the D gene is possibly TRBD2 (6 bases). The V end was cut by 0 bases, the J end by 7 bases, with 7 bases between. CDR1 and CDR2 from the germline V gene are GTSNPN and SVGIG (reference sequence). CDR3 size: 12 residues. Here the CDR3 reads CAWSVGGNIQYF. In DNA, the CDR3 is TGTGCCTGGAGTGTTGGGGGGAACATTCAGTACTTC.

This clone was detected only once. The chain is built from TRBV7-2 and TRBJ2-2, with 12 nucleotides matching TRBD1. There are 19 residues in the CDR3. Per the germline V gene, CDR1 is SGHTA and CDR2 is FQGNSA. J was trimmed by 5 bases and V by 3 bases; bases with no gene match: 13. In DNA form, the CDR3 reads TGTGCCAGCAGCTTGATTCCGGGACAGGGGGCCTCGGGGACCGGGGAGCTGTTTTTT. It translates to CASSLIPGQGASGTGELFF.

The J gene is TRBJ1-1, the V gene TRBV5-6; D unclear. The CDR3 runs to 16 residues. Germline CDR1 SGHDT, CDR2 YYEEEE. V was shortened by 2 bases and J by 2 bases, with 16 bases between the two germline ends. Here the CDR3 DNA reads TGTGCCAGCAGCTTTTGGCGAAGACACTTTAACACTGAAGCTTTCTTT. It translates to CASSFWRRHFNTEAFF. The entire variable domain, with the rest obtained from reference TRBV5-6 and TRBJ1-1, is as follows: DAGVTQSPTHLIKTRGQQVTLRCSPKSGHDTVSWYQQALGQGPQFIFQYYEEEERQRGNFPDRFSGHQFPNYSSELNVNALLLGDSALYLCASSFWRRHFNTEAFFGQGTRLTVV.

The CDR3 DNA follows: TGTGCCAGCAGCTGGACAGATACGCAGTATTTT. It yields the protein CASSWTDTQYF. The chain has TRBV11-2 and TRBJ2-3; D not certain. V lost 4 bases and J 3 bases, leaving 2 bases between the germline ends. The CDR3 runs 11 residues. CDR1 and CDR2 from the germline V gene are SGHAT and FQNNGV.

This rearrangement joins TRBV5-6 to TRBJ1-2, with a tentative D call TRBD1 (5 bases). The CDR3 contains 17 residues. CDR1 SGHDT and CDR2 YYEEEE come from the germline V gene. Between the trimmed V and J ends, which lost 0 bases and 0 bases, there was a span of 15 bases. As DNA, the CDR3 is TGTGCCAGCAGCTTGGATTTCGGGACCCTAGCTAACTATGGCTACACCTTC. Amino acid sequence: CASSLDFGTLANYGYTF. Together with reference TRBV5-6 and TRBJ1-2, the CDR3 gives the full variable domain: DAGVTQSPTHLIKTRGQQVTLRCSPKSGHDTVSWYQQALGQGPQFIFQYYEEEERQRGNFPDRFSGHQFPNYSSELNVNALLLGDSALYLCASSLDFGTLANYGYTFGSGTRLTVV.

V usage is TRBV10-3 and J usage is TRBJ1-6; TRBD1 matches 8 bases. CDR3 size: 13 residues. From germline, CDR1 is ENHRY and CDR2 SYGVKD. J was trimmed by 7 bases and V by 8 bases; bases with no gene match: 4. CDR3 loop: CAIQGQENSPLHF. For the CDR3, the DNA is TGTGCCATCCAGGGACAGGAAAATTCACCCCTCCACTTT.

The V and J genes are TRBV7-2 and TRBJ2-1, with TRBD2 matching over 10 bases. The CDR3 covers 14 residues. J was trimmed by 9 bases and V by 4 bases; bases with no gene match: 6. Germline values: CDR1 SGHTA, CDR2 FQGNSA. CDR3 nucleotides: TGTGCCAGCAGCTCCGGGACTAGCGTTCCTGAGCAGTTCTTC. It specifies CASSSGTSVPEQFF.

The chain couples TRBV5-4 to TRBJ2-7; 9 bases are a match to TRBD1. The CDR3 is 15 residues long. In germline, CDR1 is SGHNT, CDR2 YYREEE (reference sequence). The ends lost 4 bases at V and 6 bases at J; junction bases unmatched: 11. The CDR3 sequence: CASSITGGAGSEQYF. The DNA for the CDR3 is TGTGCCAGCAGCATAACAGGGGGCGCAGGTAGCGAGCAGTACTTC.

Here the CDR3 DNA reads TGTGCCAGCACCGAAACAAGGTTGGACACCATATATTTT. Translated: CASTETRLDTIYF. The chain employs TRBV4-2 and TRBJ1-3, with unresolved D. With 7 bases removed from V and 8 bases from J, the gap between germline ends came to 15 bases. The germline V gene has CDR1 LGHNA and CDR2 YNFKEQ. The CDR3 is 13 residues long.

The chain employs TRBV5-1 and TRBJ1-3; 7 bases are shared with TRBD1. The germline CDR1 and CDR2 sequences are SGHRS and YFSETQ. The trim removed 0 bases at V and 2 bases at J, leaving 2 bases unmatched. CDR3 length: 15 residues. DNA of the CDR3: TGCGCCAGCAGCTTGGTTACAGGGGCTGGAAACACCATATATTTT. Its translation is CASSLVTGAGNTIYF.

The chain combines TRBV9 with TRBJ2-5; no reliable D call. From germline, CDR1 is SGDLS and CDR2 YYNGEE. The CDR3 is 15 residues long. V was trimmed by 0 bases and J by 4 bases, leaving 13 bases between them. CDR3 nucleotide sequence: TGTGCCAGCAGCGTAGCTAATGCCCCGGGAGAGACCCAGTACTTC. Translated: CASSVANAPGETQYF.